This TCR beta chain was documented in a study of human T cells and chemical hapten exposure. As for the study in general: Diphenylcyclopropenone was administered weekly to the scalp of patients throughout the approximately 23-week study.

This clonotype was picked up a small number of times. TCRdb processed the RACE reads anew with MiXCR; each CDR3 protein has one entry. The sample has 100,000 to 150,000 distinct CDR3 sequences; roughly an eighth are singletons. Specified time point: patch test 1, 2 weeks after DPC sensitization. The treatment here: therapeutic diphenylcyclopropenone sensitization with weekly scalp DPC. Alopecia patients deemed DPC-suitable, aged 18 to 70, excluding pregnancy. The CDR3 is made up of 16 amino acids. The V gene end was trimmed by 5 bases and the J gene end by 5 bases; junction bases not matched to a gene: 9.

The TCR was taken from a young man with alopecia areata. Some clones in this sample may be carry-over from other donors' samples. The sequencing used whole blood, collected in connection with sensitization to the hapten diphenylcyclopropenone (DPC). The chain uses TRBV12-3 or TRBV12-4 and TRBJ2-3, with 11 bases matching TRBD2. CDR3 amino acids: CASSPGSGGAVDTQYF. CDR3 DNA sequence: TGTGCCAGCAGTCCTGGTAGCGGGGGGGCCGTAGATACGCAGTATTTT.